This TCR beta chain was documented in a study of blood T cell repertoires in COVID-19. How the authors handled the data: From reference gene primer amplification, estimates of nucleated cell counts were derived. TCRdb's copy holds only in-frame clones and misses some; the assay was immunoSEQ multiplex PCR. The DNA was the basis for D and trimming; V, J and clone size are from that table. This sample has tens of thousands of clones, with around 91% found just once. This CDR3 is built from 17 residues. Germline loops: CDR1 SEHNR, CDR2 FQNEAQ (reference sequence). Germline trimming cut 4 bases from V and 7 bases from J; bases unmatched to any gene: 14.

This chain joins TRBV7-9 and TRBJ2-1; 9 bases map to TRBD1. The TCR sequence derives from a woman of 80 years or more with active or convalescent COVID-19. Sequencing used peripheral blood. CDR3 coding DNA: TGTGCCAGCAGCTCTTCGAGAGGGACAGGGTACGTAAATGAGCAGTTCTTC. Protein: CASSSSRGTGYVNEQFF.